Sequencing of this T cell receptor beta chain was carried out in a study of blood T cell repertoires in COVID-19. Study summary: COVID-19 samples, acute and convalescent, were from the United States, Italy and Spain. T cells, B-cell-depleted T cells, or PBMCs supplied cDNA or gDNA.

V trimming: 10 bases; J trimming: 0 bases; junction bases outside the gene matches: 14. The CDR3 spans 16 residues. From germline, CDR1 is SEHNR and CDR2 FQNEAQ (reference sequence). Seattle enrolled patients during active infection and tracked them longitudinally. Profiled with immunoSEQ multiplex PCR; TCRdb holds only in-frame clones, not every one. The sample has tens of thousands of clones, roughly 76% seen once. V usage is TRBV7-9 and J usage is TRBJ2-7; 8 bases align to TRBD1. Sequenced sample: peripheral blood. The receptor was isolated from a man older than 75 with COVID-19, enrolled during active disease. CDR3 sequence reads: CATPGETGDFSYEQYF. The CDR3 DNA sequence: TGTGCCACACCGGGAGAGACAGGGGATTTCTCCTACGAGCAGTACTTC.